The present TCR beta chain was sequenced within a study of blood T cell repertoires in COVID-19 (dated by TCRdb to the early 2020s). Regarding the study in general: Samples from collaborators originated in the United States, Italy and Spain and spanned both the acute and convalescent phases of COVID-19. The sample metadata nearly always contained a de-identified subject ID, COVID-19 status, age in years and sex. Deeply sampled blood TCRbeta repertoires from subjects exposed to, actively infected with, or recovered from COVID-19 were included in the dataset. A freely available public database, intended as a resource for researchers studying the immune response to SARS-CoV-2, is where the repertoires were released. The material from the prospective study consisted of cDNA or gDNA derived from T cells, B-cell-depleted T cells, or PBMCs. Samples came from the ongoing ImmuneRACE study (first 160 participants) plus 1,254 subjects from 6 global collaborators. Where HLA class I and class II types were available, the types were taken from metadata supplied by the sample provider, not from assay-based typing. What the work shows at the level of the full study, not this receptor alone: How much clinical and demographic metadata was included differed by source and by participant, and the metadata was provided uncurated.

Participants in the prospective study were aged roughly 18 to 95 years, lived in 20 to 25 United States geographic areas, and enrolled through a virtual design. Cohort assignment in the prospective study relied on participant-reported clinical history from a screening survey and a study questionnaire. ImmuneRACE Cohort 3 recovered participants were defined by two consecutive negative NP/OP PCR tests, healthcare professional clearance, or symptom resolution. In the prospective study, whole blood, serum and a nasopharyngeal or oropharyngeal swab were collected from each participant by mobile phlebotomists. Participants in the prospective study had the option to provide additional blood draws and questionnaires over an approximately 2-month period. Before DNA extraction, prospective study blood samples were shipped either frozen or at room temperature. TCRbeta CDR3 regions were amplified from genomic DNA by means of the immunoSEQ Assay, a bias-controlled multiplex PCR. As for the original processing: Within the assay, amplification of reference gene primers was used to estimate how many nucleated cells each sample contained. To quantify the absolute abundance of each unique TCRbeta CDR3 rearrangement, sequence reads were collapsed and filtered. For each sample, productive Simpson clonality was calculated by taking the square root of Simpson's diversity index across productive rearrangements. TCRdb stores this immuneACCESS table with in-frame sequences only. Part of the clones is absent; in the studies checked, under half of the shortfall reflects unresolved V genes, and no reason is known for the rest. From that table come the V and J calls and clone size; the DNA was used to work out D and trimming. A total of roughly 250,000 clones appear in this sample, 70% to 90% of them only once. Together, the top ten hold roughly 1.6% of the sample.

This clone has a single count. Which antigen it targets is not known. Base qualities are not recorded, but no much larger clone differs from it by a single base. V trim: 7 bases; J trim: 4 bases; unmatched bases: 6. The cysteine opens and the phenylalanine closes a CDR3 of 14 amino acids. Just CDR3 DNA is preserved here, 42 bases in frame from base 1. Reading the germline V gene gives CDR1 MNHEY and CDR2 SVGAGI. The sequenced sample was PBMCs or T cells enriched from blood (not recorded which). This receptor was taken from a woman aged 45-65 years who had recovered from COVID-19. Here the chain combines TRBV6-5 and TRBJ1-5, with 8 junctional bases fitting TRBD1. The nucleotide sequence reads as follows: TGTGCCAGCAAAGGGACAGGCGAGAATCAGCCCCAGCATTTT. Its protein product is CASKGTGENQPQHF.